The T cell receptor beta chain under discussion was sequenced for a study of radiation and T cells in renal cell carcinoma. For the study at large: Nephrectomy followed 15 Gy stereotactic body radiation by 4 weeks.

From germline, CDR1 is SQVTM and CDR2 ANQGSEA. The CDR3 length is 13 residues. V lost 5 bases to trimming and J lost 7 bases, with 14 bases between them. The study's findings and limits: From baseline, blood top tumor clonotypes peaked at 2 weeks post-radiation.

In this sample, this clone turned up once. Its target is unknown. Clones were sequenced by immunoSEQ multiplex PCR, and TCRdb holds only the in-frame ones, with some missing. This sample has some 76,000 clones; 82% occur once, and the top ten carry roughly 6.3%. Time point here: blood 2 weeks post-SBRT. Treatment indicated: 15 Gy SBRT to primary tumor, nephrectomy 4 weeks later. Blood was sampled at baseline, 2 weeks and 4 weeks after SBRT. The TCR sequence derives from a man between 60 and 70 years old with renal cell carcinoma. The sample consisted of blood, taken from a patient whose treatment included radiotherapy and nephrectomy. V usage is TRBV29-1 and J usage is TRBJ1-4; no reliable D call. CDR3 in amino acids: CSVLGKGGEKLFF. The CDR3 DNA sequence: TGCAGCGTTCTCGGGAAGGGCGGTGAAAAACTGTTTTTT.